This T cell receptor beta chain was identified in a study of OX40 agonist ivuxolimab in advanced cancers. The wider study: Three partial responders included one hepatocellular carcinoma patient and two cutaneous melanoma patients.

Profiled with immunoSEQ multiplex PCR; TCRdb holds only in-frame clones, not every one. The sample lists 60,000 or so clones; roughly 84% were seen once. Trimming took off 2 bases at V and 7 bases at J, with 14 bases between the two ends. CDR1 and CDR2 (germline): GTSNPN, SVGIG (reference sequence). The CDR3 has 13 residues. As for this clone: Its specificity is not known.

Points from the study as a whole: Antigen specificity of clonally expanded peripheral T cells was not established.

This clonotype was obtained from an adult with an advanced solid tumor such as melanoma, head and neck, liver or kidney cancer. The material sequenced was CD4+ or CD8+ T cells sorted from blood, taken in a trial of the OX40 agonist ivuxolimab. The chain has TRBV30 and TRBJ1-2, with D possibly TRBD1 on 6 matching bases. The CDR3 here is CAWSPGGEVGYTF. DNA for the CDR3: TGTGCCTGGAGTCCTGGGGGCGAGGTTGGCTACACCTTC.